A single sample is the source of the 28 T cell receptor beta chains below, sequenced in a study of Tregs in tolerant kidney transplant recipients. Using immunoSEQ multiplex PCR, the repertoire was profiled, and TCRdb retains in-frame clones only, with some absent. Among roughly 64,000 clones, approximately 89% were seen once, and the ten largest hold 3.5% to 4%. Mixed chimerism was transient after nonmyeloablative marrow transplants from related graft donors. The material was CD4+ T cells from blood (PBMCs), obtained 6 months after the transplant. The receptors here all came from a human patient who received a combined kidney and bone marrow transplant. Some T cells may have come from the graft donor.

This clone showed up just once. The chain couples TRBV18 to TRBJ2-3; the match to TRBD2 covers 10 bases. Per the germline V gene, CDR1 is KGHSH and CDR2 is LQKENI. With 2 bases clipped from V and 2 bases from J, the junction kept 13 bases outside the gene matches. CDR3 length: 19 amino acids. The CDR3 DNA follows: TGTGCCAGCTCACCATCACGAGCGGGAGGGACCCAGCCCACAGATACGCAGTATTTT. Translated: CASSPSRAGGTQPTDTQYF.

DNA for the CDR3: TGTGCCAGCAGCTTGGGGCAGGCCCAGCCCCAGCATTTT. Encoded protein: CASSLGQAQPQHF. This chain uses TRBV7-2 with TRBJ1-5; possibly TRBD1 for D (5 bases). The CDR3 contains 13 residues. The germline CDR1 and CDR2 sequences are SGHTA and FQGNSA. Between the trimmed V and J ends, which lost 3 bases and 7 bases, there was a span of 10 bases.

The chain links TRBV7-9 to TRBJ1-1, with a tentative D call TRBD1 (6 bases). The germline CDR1 and CDR2 sequences are SEHNR and FQNEAQ (reference sequence). V dropped 5 bases and J dropped 2 bases, with 9 bases sitting between them. The CDR3 has 13 residues. CDR3 sequence reads: CASSLQGNTEAFF. DNA of the CDR3: TGTGCCAGCAGCCTACAGGGAAACACTGAAGCTTTCTTT.

The V gene is TRBV18, the J gene TRBJ1-2, with 8 bases lining up with TRBD1. CDR1 and CDR2 from the germline V gene are KGHSH and LQKENI. The CDR3 covers 15 residues. The V and J ends lost 5 bases and 5 bases, in that order; junction bases with no gene match: 10. The CDR3 spells CASSSSDRAVYGYTF. CDR3 nucleotide sequence: TGTGCCAGCTCATCTTCGGACAGGGCGGTTTATGGCTACACCTTC.

This clone was detected once. J is TRBJ1-6 and V is TRBV7-9; perhaps TRBD1 as D (5 bases). The CDR3 extends over 15 amino acids. Trimming stripped 6 bases from V and 7 bases from J, with 16 bases between. Germline V lookup: CDR1 SEHNR, CDR2 FQNEAQ (reference sequence). CDR3 in DNA: TGTGCCAGCAGTAGAGGCGAACAGGTCAATTCACCCCTCCACTTT. Translation gives CASSRGEQVNSPLHF.

This chain uses TRBV27 with TRBJ2-1; the D gene is possibly TRBD1 (5 bases). Germline V gene sequence: CDR1 MNHEY, CDR2 SMNVEV (reference sequence). The CDR3 length is 14 residues. Trimming removed 3 bases from V and 5 bases from J, with 11 bases in between. The CDR3 is CASSFRDRDNEQFF. The CDR3 nucleotides read TGTGCCAGCAGTTTCAGGGATAGAGACAATGAGCAGTTCTTC.

The CDR3 region has the DNA TGTGCCAGCAGCCTCTACCTAGCGGACACCTACAATGAGCAGTTCTTC. Residues: CASSLYLADTYNEQFF. The genes are TRBV7-9 and TRBJ2-1; TRBD2 matches at 7 bases. The CDR3 has 16 amino acids. Trimming removed 5 bases from V and 2 bases from J; junction bases left unmatched: 9. Germline CDR1 and CDR2: SEHNR and FQNEAQ (reference sequence).

The CDR3 sequence: CASSFSGGVYEQYF. The CDR3 nucleotides read TGCGCCAGCAGCTTCTCGGGAGGGGTGTACGAGCAGTACTTC. The rearrangement links TRBV4-3 to TRBJ2-7; 8 positions agree with TRBD2. Germline V gene sequence: CDR1 LGHNA, CDR2 YSLEER. The CDR3 sequence is 14 residues long. Germline trimming cut 5 bases from V and 4 bases from J; bases unmatched to any gene: 7.

This chain connects TRBV4-1 to TRBJ1-1; D may be TRBD1 (5 bases). This CDR3 contains 16 residues. From germline, CDR1 is MGHRA and CDR2 YSYEKL. The germline V and J ends were trimmed by 3 bases and 1 base, with 15 bases remaining between them. The CDR3: CASSHPEMGGNTEAFF. The CDR3 DNA sequence: TGCGCCAGCAGCCACCCCGAAATGGGGGGGAACACTGAAGCTTTCTTT.

This chain links TRBV7-2 with TRBJ2-7; D might be TRBD2 (6 bases). The CDR3 is 14 residues long. Trimming took 4 bases from V and 3 from J, leaving 13 bases between them. The germline gives CDR1 SGHTA, CDR2 FQGNSA. CDR3 loop: CASSSDRGVYEQYF. CDR3 DNA sequence: TGTGCCAGCAGCTCGGACCGCGGGGTCTACGAGCAGTACTTC.

This chain links TRBV27 with TRBJ1-1, with a possible D match to TRBD1 (5 bases). Between the trimmed V and J ends, which lost 4 bases and 1 base, there was a span of 13 bases. The CDR3 sequence is 15 residues long. The germline CDR1 and CDR2 sequences are MNHEY and SMNVEV (reference sequence). The CDR3 sequence is CASSSRFGGNTEAFF. CDR3 coding DNA: TGTGCCAGCAGTTCCCGGTTCGGGGGGAACACTGAAGCTTTCTTT.

With regard to this clone: One end of the junction fails to match germline, which may point to a read error. The rearrangement joins TRBV4-3 to TRBJ2-3; 12 bases are a match to TRBD2. This CDR3 has 16 amino acids. Per the germline V gene, CDR1 is LGHNA and CDR2 is YSLEER. The CDR3, as DNA: TGCGCCGGCAGCCTTTCTAGCGGGAGGGCCTCTCGTACGCAGTATTTT. It yields the protein CAGSLSSGRASRTQYF.

The CDR3: CASSLPTSGGNEQFF. The CDR3 DNA reads TGTGCCAGCAGCTTGCCCACTAGCGGGGGGAATGAGCAGTTCTTC. The V call is TRBV5-4, the J call TRBJ2-1; TRBD2 agrees at 12 bases. Germline CDR1 and CDR2: SGHNT and YYREEE (reference sequence). The trim removed 1 base at V and 7 bases at J, leaving 3 bases unmatched. The CDR3 is made up of 15 amino acids.

As DNA, the CDR3 is TGTGCCAGCAGCTTGGTGATAAGCGGGGGGGCCCCAGATACGCAGTATTTT. This encodes CASSLVISGGAPDTQYF. The V gene is TRBV5-5, the J gene TRBJ2-3; 10 bases match TRBD2. The V gene's germline CDR1 is SGHKS and CDR2 YYEKEE (reference sequence). CDR3 length equals 17 residues. The J segment lost 4 bases and the V segment lost 0 bases, leaving 8 bases of the junction unmatched.

The table lists this clone with a count of one. The gene calls are TRBV5-1 and TRBJ2-1, with a possible D match to TRBD1 (6 bases). The CDR3 has 14 residues. V lost 4 bases to trimming and J lost 7 bases, with 15 bases between them. The V gene's germline CDR1 is SGHRS and CDR2 YFSETQ. The CDR3 DNA sequence: TGCGCCAGCAGCCGGGTGGGGGCAGGGAATGAGCAGTTCTTC. It yields the protein CASSRVGAGNEQFF.

This clone was found once. The gene calls are TRBV27 and TRBJ2-6, with 7 nucleotides matching TRBD1. This CDR3 has 18 amino acids. Germline V gene sequence: CDR1 MNHEY, CDR2 SMNVEV (reference sequence). V was pared by 2 bases and J by 1 base, with 8 bases of the junction left unmatched. The CDR3 DNA reads TGTGCCAGCAGTTTACACAGGGGAAGGGCTTCTGGGGCCAACGTCCTGACTTTC. This encodes CASSLHRGRASGANVLTF.

The chain combines TRBV15 with TRBJ2-7; TRBD1 might be the D (6 bases). CDR3 length: 16 amino acids. V lost 1 base, J lost 2 bases, and 15 bases lay in between. Germline V CDR1 and CDR2: LNHNV, YYDKDF (reference sequence). This chain's CDR3 is CATSRARGQTTYEQYF. For the CDR3, the DNA is TGTGCCACCAGCAGAGCACGGGGACAAACCACCTACGAGCAGTACTTC.

The chain couples TRBV4-2 to TRBJ2-1; 8 bases line up with TRBD2. V lost 3 bases, J lost 9 bases, and 13 bases stayed unmatched. The CDR3 has 16 residues. Germline CDR1 and CDR2: LGHNA and YNFKEQ. This CDR3 is CASSHQSRGGRGEQFF. The CDR3 DNA sequence: TGTGCCAGCAGCCACCAGTCTCGGGGGGGGAGGGGTGAGCAGTTCTTC.

J is TRBJ1-2 and V is TRBV4-1; 10 nucleotides line up with TRBD1. This CDR3 region has 13 residues. The ends lost 5 bases at V and 7 bases at J; junction bases unmatched: 4. CDR1 MGHRA and CDR2 YSYEKL come from the germline V gene. The CDR3 bases are TGCGCCAGCAGCAGACAGGGGGCCGCTGGCTACACCTTC. Protein product: CASSRQGAAGYTF.

This sequence joins TRBV30 and TRBJ2-1; TRBD2 might be the D (6 bases). This CDR3 comprises 15 residues. Germline CDR1 reads GTSNPN; CDR2 reads SVGIG (reference sequence). Trimming took off 2 bases at V and 1 base at J, with 12 bases between the two ends. The CDR3 region is CAWSKGTLSYNEQFF. CDR3 DNA sequence: TGTGCCTGGAGTAAAGGGACTTTATCCTACAATGAGCAGTTCTTC.

This chain uses TRBV19 with TRBJ2-5; D may be TRBD1 (5 bases). Trimming pared 6 bases from V and 5 bases from J, leaving 13 bases between. Looked up from germline, CDR1 is LNHDA and CDR2 is SQIVND (reference sequence). The length of the CDR3 is 13 residues. In nucleotides, the CDR3 is TGTGCCAGTAGCCAAGGGCAGGGCGAGACCCAGTACTTC. It translates to CASSQGQGETQYF.

The J gene is TRBJ2-7, the V gene TRBV10-2, with 8 bases identical to TRBD1. The CDR3 consists of 13 residues. CDR1 WSHSY and CDR2 SAAADI come from the germline V gene. J gave up 3 bases and V 6 bases, and 4 bases lay outside the gene matches. The CDR3 DNA reads as TGCGCCAGCAGGGCAGGGGGCAGCTACGAGCAGTACTTC. Protein: CASRAGGSYEQYF.

This chain connects TRBV4-2 to TRBJ1-4; D is unclear. Germline V gene sequence: CDR1 LGHNA, CDR2 YNFKEQ. V was pared by 0 bases and J by 8 bases, with 4 bases between. The CDR3 totals 12 residues. In nucleotides, the CDR3 is TGTGCCAGCAGCCAAGATCGGGAAAAACTGTTTTTT. Translation: CASSQDREKLFF.

The chain carries TRBV4-1 and TRBJ1-1, with 7 bases that match TRBD1. Losses at the gene ends were 0 bases for V and 3 bases for J; bases not matched to a gene: 4. Germline V CDR1 and CDR2: MGHRA, YSYEKL. The CDR3 has 15 amino acids. The DNA for the CDR3 is TGCGCCAGCAGCCAAGATCCCAGGGGGTACACTGAAGCTTTCTTT. Translated, it gives CASSQDPRGYTEAFF.

The chain joins TRBV5-1 to TRBJ1-1; TRBD1 might be the D (5 bases). This CDR3 contains 15 residues. Germline V gene lookup returns CDR1 SGHRS and CDR2 YFSETQ. With 0 bases removed from V and 4 bases from J, the gap between germline ends came to 13 bases. The CDR3 region is CASSLAGARSTEAFF. CDR3 nucleotides: TGCGCCAGCAGCTTGGCTGGGGCGCGGAGCACTGAAGCTTTCTTT.

This chain links TRBV4-1 with TRBJ2-7; the D gene is possibly TRBD2 (5 bases). CDR1 and CDR2 (germline): MGHRA, YSYEKL. There are 16 residues in the CDR3. V lost 1 base and J 1 base, leaving 14 bases between the germline ends. The CDR3: CASSQAPDFSSYEQYF. CDR3 bases: TGCGCCAGCAGCCAAGCGCCGGACTTCTCTTCCTACGAGCAGTACTTC.

This chain joins TRBV7-7 and TRBJ2-2; D might be TRBD2 (6 bases). Germline V gene sequence: CDR1 SSHAT, CDR2 FNYEAQ (reference sequence). Trimming removed 2 bases from V and 6 bases from J, with 10 bases in between. CDR3 length: 14 amino acids. The CDR3 coding sequence is TGTGCCAGCAGCTTAAGCGGAGGGGCCGGGGAGCTGTTTTTT. Its translation: CASSLSGGAGELFF. Drawing the rest from reference TRBV7-7 and TRBJ2-2, the complete variable domain is GAGVSQSPRYKVTKRGQDVTLRCDPISSHATLYWYQQALGQGPEFLTYFNYEAQPDKSGLPSDRFSAERPEGSISTLTIQRTEQRDSAMYRCASSLSGGAGELFFGEGSRLTVL.

The rearrangement joins TRBV6-1 to TRBJ1-2; weak D call: TRBD1 (6 bases). CDR1 is MNHNS, CDR2 SASEGT, per germline. CDR3 length: 14 amino acids. Trimming took 3 bases from V and 3 from J, leaving 11 bases between them. The CDR3 DNA follows: TGTGCCAGCAGTGAGAGGCAGGGGTACTATGGCTACACCTTC. As protein: CASSERQGYYGYTF.